Listed here are 2 T cell receptor beta chains from one sample, sequenced in a study of graft-versus-host responses after intestinal transplantation. The assay was immunoSEQ multiplex PCR, and TCRdb's table has in-frame clones only and misses some. The data contain tens of thousands of clones, roughly four fifths of them seen just once; the ten biggest clones take up about 3.5%. The sample in question was PBMCs, obtained 1070 days after transplant. These receptors all come from a human patient who received an intestinal transplant, so some T cells may come from the graft donor.

The chain carries TRBV2 and TRBJ2-5, with TRBD2 matching 14 bases. Trimming took 6 bases from V and 7 from J; bases not matched to a gene: 10. This CDR3 is built from 16 residues. Germline V gene lookup returns CDR1 SNHLY and CDR2 FYNNEI. CDR3 protein: CASSGTSGGSRGTQYF. The CDR3 coding sequence is TGTGCCAGCAGCGGGACTAGCGGGGGCTCAAGGGGGACCCAGTACTTC.

Here the CDR3 DNA reads TGTGCCAGCAGTTTTTTACGACAGGGAGGCAATCAGCCCCAGCATTTT. It yields the protein CASSFLRQGGNQPQHF. The chain joins TRBV6-5 to TRBJ1-5; TRBD1 agrees at 7 bases. Germline CDR1 MNHEY, CDR2 SVGAGI. The CDR3 contains 16 residues. V shed 4 bases and J 2 bases; nucleotides not matched to a gene: 8.